The rows below give T cell receptor beta chains drawn from one sample of a study of PD-1 blockade in mismatch repair-deficient tumors. Repertoires were generated with immunoSEQ multiplex PCR, while TCRdb's copy carries only in-frame clones and drops some. The sample includes thousands of clones, about 85% of them seen just once. The source was PBMCs, collected around 46 weeks after starting pembrolizumab. The receptors stem from an adult with mismatch repair-deficient cancer. The CDR3 runs from the conserved cysteine through the conserved F or W. A D gene is named only where the DNA matches it firmly. Only some rows state a clone size, as once, few, many or a class for expanded clones.

NA | TRBJ2-2 | TRBV28 | NA | CASRLQGGHTGELFF | TGTGCCAGCAGACTTCAGGGTGGGCATACCGGGGAGCTGTTTTTT
NA | TRBJ1-5 | TRBV5-1 | NA | CASSFQGGRDQPQHF | TGCGCCAGCAGCTTTCAGGGAGGAAGGGATCAGCCCCAGCATTTT
TRBD1 | TRBJ2-4 | TRBV7-2 | once | CASSLAQGAKNIQYF | TGTGCCAGCAGCTTAGCTCAGGGGGCAAAAAACATTCAGTACTTC
NA | TRBJ2-3 | TRBV7-9 | once | CASSLDGMTDTQYF | TGTGCCAGCAGCTTAGACGGGATGACAGATACGCAGTATTTT
NA | TRBJ2-7 | TRBV5-1 | few | CASSKSAAAYEQYF | TGCGCCAGCAGCAAGTCGGCGGCGGCCTACGAGCAGTACTTC
TRBD1 | TRBJ2-7 | TRBV4-1 | NA | CASSSQTGTASYEQYF | TGCGCCAGCAGCAGTCAGACCGGGACAGCCTCTTACGAGCAGTACTTC
NA | TRBJ1-1 | TRBV29-1 | NA | CSVVKGTGTEAFF | TGCAGCGTTGTCAAGGGGACTGGCACTGAAGCTTTCTTT
NA | TRBJ2-3 | TRBV5-6 | NA | CASSFTSVRNTDTQYF | TGTGCCAGCAGCTTCACCTCGGTCCGTAACACAGATACGCAGTATTTT
NA | TRBJ2-1 | TRBV5-4 | NA | CASSGRNYNEQFF | TGTGCCAGCAGCGGGAGGAACTACAATGAGCAGTTCTTC
NA | TRBJ2-7 | TRBV28 | NA | CASTPGLGAPGTPYEQYF | TGTGCCAGCACCCCGGGATTGGGGGCGCCCGGAACTCCGTACGAGCAGTACTTC
TRBD1 | TRBJ1-4 | TRBV7-2 | NA | CASSPTGGGIVNEKLFF | TGTGCCAGCAGCCCGACAGGGGGAGGCATAGTTAATGAAAAACTGTTTTTT
TRBD2 | TRBJ2-1 | TRBV9 | NA | CASSVSLVGWTSGRPNEQFF | TGTGCCAGCAGCGTAAGTCTTGTGGGGTGGACTAGCGGGAGACCCAATGAGCAGTTCTTC
TRBD1 | TRBJ2-7 | TRBV20-1 | once | CSPGQGYEQYF | TGCAGTCCCGGACAGGGCTACGAGCAGTACTTC
NA | TRBJ2-3 | TRBV4-1 | NA | CASSHSSLSTDTQYF | TGCGCCAGCAGCCATAGCAGCCTGAGCACAGATACGCAGTATTTT
NA | TRBJ1-3 | TRBV29-1 | NA | CSADIRNGNTIYF | TGCAGCGCCGACATTAGGAACGGAAACACCATATATTTT
TRBD2 | TRBJ2-7 | TRBV11-3 | NA | CASSLSSGDAYEQYF | TGTGCCAGCAGCTTATCCAGCGGGGATGCCTACGAGCAGTACTTC
TRBD2 | TRBJ2-6 | TRBV6-5 | NA | CASTGGSGANVLTF | TGTGCCAGCACCGGGGGGTCTGGGGCCAACGTCCTGACTTTC
TRBD2 | TRBJ2-3 | TRBV9 | NA | CASSVGGLAGVADTQYF | TGTGCCAGCAGCGTAGGGGGGCTAGCGGGAGTGGCAGATACGCAGTATTTT
NA | TRBJ2-5 | TRBV11-2 | NA | CASSLGPRAYF | TGTGCCAGCAGCTTGGGGCCTAGGGCGTACTTC
NA | TRBJ1-3 | TRBV11-3 | NA | CASSQGQASGNTIYF | TGTGCCAGCAGCCAAGGACAAGCCTCTGGAAACACCATATATTTT
NA | TRBJ2-7 | TRBV29-1 | few | CSVSLWDTPQQYF | TGCAGCGTCTCACTCTGGGACACCCCTCAGCAGTACTTC
TRBD1 | TRBJ2-7 | TRBV7-2 | NA | CASSYDRGTYEQYF | TGTGCCAGCAGCTACGACAGGGGGACCTACGAGCAGTACTTC
NA | TRBJ2-7 | TRBV7-8 | NA | CASSFFSGEQYF | TGTGCCAGCAGCTTTTTCTCAGGGGAGCAGTACTTC
NA | TRBJ1-5 | TRBV7-2 | NA | CASSLGWGHDQPQHF | TGTGCCAGCAGCTTAGGGTGGGGGCACGATCAGCCCCAGCATTTT
NA | TRBJ1-1 | TRBV11-3 | NA | CASSLTYTRRNTEAFF | TGTGCCAGCAGCTTAACCTACACCAGGCGTAACACTGAAGCTTTCTTT
NA | TRBJ2-5 | TRBV5-1 | NA | CASSQGGQETQYF | TGCGCCAGCAGCCAAGGGGGCCAAGAGACCCAGTACTTC
TRBD1 | TRBJ2-1 | TRBV28 | NA | CASSDRANEQFF | TGTGCCAGCAGCGACAGGGCAAATGAGCAGTTCTTC
NA | TRBJ2-7 | TRBV18 | NA | CASSQKSVLNEQYF | TGTGCCAGCTCACAGAAAAGCGTCCTTAACGAGCAGTACTTC
TRBD2 | TRBJ2-7 | TRBV9 | NA | CASSTGLASYEQYF | TGTGCCAGCAGCACGGGACTAGCATCCTACGAGCAGTACTTC
NA | TRBJ1-6 | TRBV12-5 | NA | CASGFGNSPLHF | TGTGCTAGTGGTTTTGGCAATTCACCCCTCCACTTT
NA | TRBJ2-1 | TRBV7-2 | NA | CASSLRRGGLYNEQFF | TGTGCCAGCAGCTTAAGACGGGGTGGACTCTACAATGAGCAGTTCTTC
NA | TRBJ2-7 | TRBV19 | few | CASTCLDCYEQYF | TGTGCCAGTACCTGTTTAGATTGCTACGAGCAGTACTTC
TRBD1 | TRBJ1-4 | TRBV5-1 | NA | CASSSDRATNEKLFF | TGCGCCAGCAGCTCGGACAGGGCAACTAATGAAAAACTGTTTTTT
TRBD1 | TRBJ2-7 | TRBV7-3 | NA | CASSLSGNRDRGLVVYEQYF | TGTGCCAGCAGCTTAAGCGGAAACCGGGACAGGGGATTGGTAGTTTACGAGCAGTACTTC
TRBD1 | TRBJ1-2 | TRBV2 | once | CASRRTGAGYTF | TGTGCCAGCAGAAGGACAGGGGCTGGCTACACCTTC
NA | TRBJ2-3 | TRBV27 | once | CASSWGGATDTQYF | TGTGCCAGCAGTTGGGGGGGGGCGACAGATACGCAGTATTTT
NA | TRBJ2-7 | TRBV2 | few | CASRGVRAYEQYF | TGTGCCAGCAGGGGAGTACGGGCCTACGAGCAGTACTTC
NA | TRBJ1-2 | TRBV2 | NA | CASRARGYGYTF | TGTGCCAGCAGGGCCAGGGGCTATGGCTACACCTTC
NA | TRBJ2-2 | TRBV5-6 | NA | CASSFFQVSNTGELFF | TGTGCCAGCAGCTTCTTTCAGGTCTCGAACACCGGGGAGCTGTTTTTT
TRBD2 | TRBJ2-5 | TRBV30 | NA | CAWSFLRTSGRKETQYF | TGTGCCTGGAGTTTTTTGAGGACTAGCGGGAGGAAAGAGACCCAGTACTTC
TRBD2 | TRBJ2-1 | TRBV27 | NA | CASRWTSLSYNEQFF | TGTGCCAGCAGGTGGACTAGCCTTTCCTACAATGAGCAGTTCTTC
NA | TRBJ1-2 | TRBV2 | NA | CASSDQGTTGYTF | TGTGCCAGCAGTGATCAGGGGACAACTGGCTACACCTTC
NA | TRBJ1-4 | TRBV7-9 | NA | CASSPLPVTNEKLFF | TGTGCCAGCAGCCCCCTTCCGGTAACTAATGAAAAACTGTTTTTT
NA | TRBJ1-1 | TRBV6-5 | NA | CASWGGLNTEAFF | TGTGCCAGCTGGGGGGGACTGAACACTGAAGCTTTCTTT
TRBD1 | TRBJ2-3 | TRBV5-4 | few | CASSFNRGLVSDTQYF | TGTGCCAGCAGCTTTAACAGGGGGCTGGTTTCAGATACGCAGTATTTT
TRBD1 | TRBJ1-5 | TRBV9 | NA | CASNRQGGDQPQHF | TGTGCCAGCAACAGACAGGGGGGCGATCAGCCCCAGCATTTT
TRBD1 | TRBJ1-1 | TRBV29-1 | once | CSARWGQGGSTEAFF | TGCAGCGCCCGTTGGGGACAGGGCGGGAGCACTGAAGCTTTCTTT
TRBD2 | TRBJ2-7 | TRBV27 | NA | CASWGSSGSAYEQYF | TGTGCCAGCTGGGGGTCTAGCGGGAGTGCGTACGAGCAGTACTTC
NA | TRBJ2-7 | TRBV6-5 | few | CASGDSASSYEQYF | TGTGCCAGCGGAGACAGCGCGAGCTCCTACGAGCAGTACTTC
NA | TRBJ2-7 | TRBV19 | NA | CASSTDGGSEQYF | TGTGCCAGTAGTACCGACGGGGGTTCCGAGCAGTACTTC
TRBD1 | TRBJ1-2 | TRBV7-8 | NA | CASSLTAQGMMNYGYTF | TGTGCCAGCAGCTTAACTGCACAGGGGATGATGAACTATGGCTACACCTTC
NA | TRBJ2-3 | TRBV15 | NA | CATSRVWRDTQYF | TGTGCCACCAGCAGAGTATGGAGGGATACGCAGTATTTT
TRBD1 | TRBJ1-2 | TRBV11-3 | once | CASSVDRGLEGYTF | TGTGCCAGCAGCGTAGATAGGGGGCTGGAAGGCTACACCTTC